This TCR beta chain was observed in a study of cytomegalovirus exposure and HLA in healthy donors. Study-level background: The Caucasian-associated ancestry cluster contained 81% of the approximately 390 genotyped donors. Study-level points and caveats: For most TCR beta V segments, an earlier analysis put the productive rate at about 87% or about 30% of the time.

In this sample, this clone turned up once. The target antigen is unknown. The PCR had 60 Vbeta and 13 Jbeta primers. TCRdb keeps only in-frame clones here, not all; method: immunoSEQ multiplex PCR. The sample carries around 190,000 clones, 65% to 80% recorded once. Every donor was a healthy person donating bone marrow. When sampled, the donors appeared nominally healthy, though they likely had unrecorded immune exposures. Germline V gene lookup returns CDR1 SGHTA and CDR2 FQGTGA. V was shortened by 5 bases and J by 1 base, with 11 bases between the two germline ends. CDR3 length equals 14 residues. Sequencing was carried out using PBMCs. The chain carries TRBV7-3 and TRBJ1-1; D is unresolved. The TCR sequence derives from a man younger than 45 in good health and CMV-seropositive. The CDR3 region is CASSRSGGNTEAFF. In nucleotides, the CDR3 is TGTGCCAGCAGCCGAAGCGGAGGGAACACTGAAGCTTTCTTT. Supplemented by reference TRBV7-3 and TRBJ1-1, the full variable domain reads GAGVSQTPSNKVTEKGKYVELRCDPISGHTALYWYRQSLGQGPEFLIYFQGTGAADDSGLPNDRFFAVRPEGSVSTLKIQRTERGDSAVYLCASSRSGGNTEAFFGQGTRLTVV.